This T cell receptor (beta chain) was captured in a study of blood T cell repertoires in COVID-19. Whole-study context: The cDNA or gDNA used as material had been derived from T cells, B-cell-depleted T cells, or PBMCs.

The authors' processing: Amplification of reference gene primers provided the estimated nucleated cell counts. Clones were read by immunoSEQ multiplex PCR, and TCRdb kept only the in-frame ones, dropping some. The V and J calls and clone size are taken from that table; D and trimming were inferred from the DNA. This sample has 140,000 to 150,000 clones, with over 75% found just once. This CDR3 region has 14 residues. V was clipped by 2 bases and J by 3 bases; unmatched bases: 4. From germline, CDR1 is MDHEN and CDR2 SYDVKM. This chain uses TRBV28 with TRBJ2-7; 7 bases map to TRBD1. Sequencing used peripheral blood. The receptor's source is a man younger than 30 with COVID-19, enrolled during active disease. CDR3 coding DNA: TGTGCCAGCAGTTTAACAGGGGAAGTCTACGAGCAGTACTTC. Its protein is CASSLTGEVYEQYF.